This passage covers 18 T cell receptor beta chains from one sample sequenced in a study of molecular identifiers for immune sequencing clone quantification. TCRdb called the PCR reads again in MiXCR, with one record for every CDR3 protein. The data show roughly 90,000 distinct CDR3 sequences, roughly 23% seen once. Sequencing used naive CD8+ T cells from blood, with Jurkat cell RNA spiked in. Stated subset: FACS-sorted CD8+CD4-CCR7+CD45RA+ naive T cells. Receptor source: a human donor in good health. Some libraries in this study had Jurkat cell RNA spiked in.

This clonotype was recorded many times. This chain uses TRBV6-2 or TRBV6-3 with TRBJ1-1, with TRBD1 identical over 7 bases. Trimming took 4 bases from V and 0 from J; bases not matched to a gene: 8. This CDR3 comprises 16 residues. In germline, CDR1 is MNHEY, CDR2 SVGEGT. CDR3 residues: CASSLAGTAMNTEAFF. Here the CDR3 DNA reads TGTGCCAGCAGTTTAGCCGGGACAGCCATGAACACTGAAGCTTTCTTT.

The chain employs TRBV27 and TRBJ1-2, with TRBD1 as a possible D gene (5 bases). The CDR3 length is 14 residues. Germline-derived CDR1 and CDR2 are MNHEY and SMNVEV (reference sequence). Between the trimmed V and J ends, which lost 2 bases and 4 bases, there was a span of 11 bases. DNA for the CDR3: TGTGCCAGCAGTTTAAGAGGGGAGGGCTATGGCTACACCTTC. Residues: CASSLRGEGYGYTF.

On this clonotype itself: One base away lies a much larger clone, so this may be a sequencing read error. V usage is TRBV7-9 and J usage is TRBJ2-7, with a tentative D call TRBD1 (8 bases). In germline, CDR1 is SEHNR, CDR2 FQNEAQ (reference sequence). The CDR3 has 15 amino acids. The CDR3 region has the DNA TGTGTCAGCAGCTCTACAGGGGGGGACTGGCACGAGCAGTACTTC. Its protein is CVSSSTGGDWHEQYF.

This clonotype has more than one count but fewer than ten. This chain uses TRBV3-1 with TRBJ2-3, with a tentative D call TRBD2 (5 bases). The CDR3 totals 15 residues. Germline assignment: CDR1 LGHDT and CDR2 YNNKEL (reference sequence). The V gene lost 4 bases and the J gene lost 2 bases, with 13 bases spanning the gap. The CDR3 bases are TGTGCCAGCAGCCCACCGGGGTTGGTCACAGATACGCAGTATTTT. The encoded protein is CASSPPGLVTDTQYF.

This chain joins TRBV7-8 and TRBJ2-7; a weak D match, TRBD2 (6 bases). This CDR3 contains 14 residues. Germline CDR1 reads SGHVS; CDR2 reads FQNEAQ. Trimming took 1 base from V and 5 from J, leaving 12 bases between them. The CDR3 reads CASSLVGGAHEQYF. The CDR3 coding sequence is TGTGCCAGCAGCTTAGTCGGAGGGGCCCACGAGCAGTACTTC.

This clonotype turned up a few times. This chain uses TRBV6-1 with TRBJ2-3; 7 bases match TRBD1. The CDR3 contains 15 residues. J gave up 0 bases and V 3 bases, and 3 bases lay outside the gene matches. In germline, CDR1 is MNHNS, CDR2 SASEGT. In DNA, the CDR3 is TGTGCCAGCAGTGAGGACAGGCCTAGCACAGATACGCAGTATTTT. Its translation: CASSEDRPSTDTQYF.

This clonotype has ten or more counts. The genes are TRBV7-9 and TRBJ2-3; D is possibly TRBD1 or TRBD2 (5 bases each). The V end was cut by 5 bases, the J end by 3 bases, with 9 bases between. Germline-derived CDR1 and CDR2 are SEHNR and FQNEAQ (reference sequence). CDR3 length: 13 amino acids. CDR3 region: CASSRDRTDTQYF. Here the CDR3 DNA reads TGTGCCAGCAGCAGGGACCGAACAGATACGCAGTATTTT.

Ten or more counts support this clonotype. The chain combines TRBV7-2 with TRBJ2-5; D possibly corresponds to TRBD2 (6 bases). The V end lost 5 bases, the J end lost 5 bases, and 12 bases lay between the germline ends. Per the germline V gene, CDR1 is SGHTA and CDR2 is FQGNSA. The CDR3 contains 13 residues. In DNA form, the CDR3 reads TGTGCCAGCAGCCCGGGAGTTAGGGAGACCCAGTACTTC. Protein: CASSPGVRETQYF.

A note on this clonotype: A much larger clone lies one base from this, so it may be a read error. CDR3 sequence (DNA): TGCAACGTTCGCTCTCCTAGCGGGGGGAACACCGGGGAGCTGTTTTTT. Translation: CNVRSPSGGNTGELFF. The chain uses TRBV29-1 and TRBJ2-2; TRBD2 matches at 10 bases. This CDR3 is built from 16 residues. CDR1 is SQVTM and CDR2 is ANQGSEA in the germline V gene.

This clonotype has a count of ten or more. The chain links TRBV20-1 to TRBJ2-3; D possibly corresponds to TRBD1 (6 bases). V was cut by 0 bases and J by 3 bases, with 13 bases left in between. Germline values: CDR1 DFQATT, CDR2 SNEGSKA (reference sequence). The CDR3 consists of 15 residues. CDR3 protein: CSARDDRPRTDTQYF. CDR3 DNA sequence: TGCAGTGCTAGAGATGACAGGCCTAGAACAGATACGCAGTATTTT.

This clonotype appeared many times. V is TRBV12-3 or TRBV12-4 and J is TRBJ2-3; D might be TRBD1 or TRBD2, each matching 5 bases. Trimming took off 7 bases at V and 6 bases at J, with 11 bases between the two ends. The CDR3 totals 12 residues. The CDR3 spells CASNEGSDTQYF. The CDR3 nucleotides read TGTGCCAGCAACGAGGGGTCGGATACGCAGTATTTT.

This chain connects TRBV24-1 to TRBJ2-5; 11 bases are shared with TRBD2. V lost 4 bases and J lost 5; bases outside the gene matches: 5. This CDR3 contains 15 residues. The V gene's germline CDR1 is KGHDR and CDR2 SFDVKD. The CDR3, as DNA: TGTGCCACCAGTGAACTAGCGGGAGCTCGGGAGACCCAGTACTTC. Protein: CATSELAGARETQYF.

As to this clonotype: A junction boundary mismatches the germline segment, possibly from a read error. The CDR3 nucleotides read TGTGCCATCAGTTTCGTTGTTGGGGGGTTTGGAGGTGGCTACACCTTC. Translation gives CAISFVVGGFGGGYTF. V usage is TRBV27 and J usage is TRBJ1-2; maybe TRBD1 (5 bases). CDR3 length: 16 amino acids. Germline values: CDR1 MNHEY, CDR2 SMNVEV (reference sequence).

On this clonotype: The junction shows a germline mismatch at one end, possibly a read error. Written as DNA, the CDR3 is TGCGCCGGCAGCCTGGGGACAGGCTACGAGCAGTACTTC. Its protein product is CAGSLGTGYEQYF. The V and J genes are TRBV4-3 and TRBJ2-7; 8 nucleotides match TRBD1. Germline values: CDR1 LGHNA, CDR2 YSLEER. The CDR3 spans 13 residues.

This clonotype was observed a handful of times. The chain combines TRBV2 with TRBJ2-3, with 8 bases matching TRBD1. The germline CDR1 and CDR2 sequences are SNHLY and FYNNEI. The CDR3 runs to 14 residues. V was pared by 6 bases and J by 1 base, with 3 bases of the junction left unmatched. In DNA, the CDR3 is TGTGCCAGCAGGATGACAGGGGGCACAGATACGCAGTATTTT. It translates to CASRMTGGTDTQYF.

V and J are TRBV20-1 and TRBJ2-7; no reliable D call. Trimming removed 0 bases at V and 0 bases at J, with 6 bases between. This CDR3 spans 13 amino acids. From germline, CDR1 is DFQATT and CDR2 SNEGSKA (reference sequence). The CDR3 bases are TGCAGTGCTAGAGAGGCGTACTCCTACGAGCAGTACTTC. Translation: CSAREAYSYEQYF.

The table lists this clonotype with a few counts. J is TRBJ1-5 and V is TRBV12-3 or TRBV12-4, with 9 bases fitting TRBD1. CDR3 size: 12 residues. Germline trimming cut 5 bases from V and 11 bases from J; bases unmatched to any gene: 4. The CDR3 spells CASSPTGGTQHF. CDR3 in DNA: TGTGCCAGCAGTCCGACAGGGGGGACCCAGCATTTT.

Remarks on this clonotype: One end of the junction does not line up with germline, which may come from a read error. This sequence joins TRBV7-6 and TRBJ2-1; 10 nucleotides line up with TRBD1. CDR1 and CDR2 (germline): SGHVS, FNYEAQ. The CDR3 loop spans 15 amino acids. CDR3 region: CAGSPGTGANNEQFF. DNA of the CDR3: TGTGCCGGCAGCCCAGGGACAGGGGCGAACAATGAGCAGTTCTTC.